This T cell receptor beta chain was recovered during a study of shared clonotypes between healthy human individuals. Repertoires were generated with immunoSEQ multiplex PCR, while TCRdb's copy carries only in-frame clones and drops some. In the table there are roughly 1,100,000 clones, about 75% of which are singletons. The CDR3 sequence is 15 residues long. CDR1 GTSNPN and CDR2 SVGIG come from the germline V gene (reference sequence). J was trimmed by 3 bases and V by 1 base; bases with no gene match: 6. This clonotype was obtained from a man aged 18 to 29 in good health. Sequencing was carried out using memory CD4+ T cells sorted from blood. Subset noted: CD45RA-negative fraction. This rearrangement joins TRBV30 to TRBJ1-5, with 7 bases aligning to TRBD1. This chain's CDR3 is CAWSAPDRNNQPQHF. In DNA, the CDR3 is TGTGCCTGGAGTGCCCCGGACAGGAACAATCAGCCCCAGCATTTT.